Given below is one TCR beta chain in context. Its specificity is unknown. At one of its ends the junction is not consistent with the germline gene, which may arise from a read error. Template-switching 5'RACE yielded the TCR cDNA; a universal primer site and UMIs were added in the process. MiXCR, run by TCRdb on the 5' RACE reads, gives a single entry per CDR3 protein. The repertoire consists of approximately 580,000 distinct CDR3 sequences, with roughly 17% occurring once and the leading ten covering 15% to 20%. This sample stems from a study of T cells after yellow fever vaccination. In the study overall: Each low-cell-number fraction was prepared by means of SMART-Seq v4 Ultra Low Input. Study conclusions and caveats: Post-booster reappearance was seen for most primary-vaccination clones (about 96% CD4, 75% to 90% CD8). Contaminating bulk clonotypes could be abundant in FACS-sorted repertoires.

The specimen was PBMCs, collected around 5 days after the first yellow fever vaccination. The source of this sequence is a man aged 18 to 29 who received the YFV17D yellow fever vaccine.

CDR3 residues: CDSSPRTPGHLSISYNEQFF. The CDR3 nucleotides are TGTGACAGCAGCCCTAGGACTCCGGGCCACTTGTCCATCTCCTACAATGAGCAGTTCTTC. The chain employs TRBV11-1 and TRBJ2-1; tentatively, D is TRBD2 (5 bases). The CDR3 sequence is 20 residues long. Germline CDR1 and CDR2: SGHAT and FQDESV (reference sequence).